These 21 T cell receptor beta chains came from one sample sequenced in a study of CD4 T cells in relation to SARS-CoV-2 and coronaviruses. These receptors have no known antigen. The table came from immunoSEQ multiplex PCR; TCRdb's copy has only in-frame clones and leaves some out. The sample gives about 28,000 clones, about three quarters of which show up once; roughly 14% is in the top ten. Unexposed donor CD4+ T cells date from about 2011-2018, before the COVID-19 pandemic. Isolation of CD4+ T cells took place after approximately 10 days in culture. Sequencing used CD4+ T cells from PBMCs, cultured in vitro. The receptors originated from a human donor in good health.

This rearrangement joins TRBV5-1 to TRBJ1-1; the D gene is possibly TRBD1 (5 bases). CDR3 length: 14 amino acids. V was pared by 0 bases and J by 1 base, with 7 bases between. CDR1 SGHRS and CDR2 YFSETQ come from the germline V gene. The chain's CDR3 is CASSLADRNTEAFF. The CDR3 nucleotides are TGCGCCAGCAGCTTGGCCGACAGGAACACTGAAGCTTTCTTT.

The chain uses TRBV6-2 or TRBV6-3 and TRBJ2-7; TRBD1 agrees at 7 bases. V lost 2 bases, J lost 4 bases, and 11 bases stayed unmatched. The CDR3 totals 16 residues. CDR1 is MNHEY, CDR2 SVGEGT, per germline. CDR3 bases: TGTGCCAGCAGTTACGACCCGGAAGGGGGCGGATACGAGCAGTACTTC. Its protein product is CASSYDPEGGGYEQYF.

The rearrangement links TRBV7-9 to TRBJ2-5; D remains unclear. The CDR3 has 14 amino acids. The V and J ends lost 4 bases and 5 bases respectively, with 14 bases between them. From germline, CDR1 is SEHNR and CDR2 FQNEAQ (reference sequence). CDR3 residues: CASSSWAIGETQYF. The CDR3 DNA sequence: TGTGCCAGCAGCTCTTGGGCCATAGGGGAGACCCAGTACTTC.

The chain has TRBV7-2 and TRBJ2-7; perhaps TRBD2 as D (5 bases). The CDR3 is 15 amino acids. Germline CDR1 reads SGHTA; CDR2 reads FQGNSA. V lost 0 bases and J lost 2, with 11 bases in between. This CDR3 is CASSLAGSNPYEQYF. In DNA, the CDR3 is TGTGCCAGCAGCTTAGCGGGGAGTAACCCCTACGAGCAGTACTTC.

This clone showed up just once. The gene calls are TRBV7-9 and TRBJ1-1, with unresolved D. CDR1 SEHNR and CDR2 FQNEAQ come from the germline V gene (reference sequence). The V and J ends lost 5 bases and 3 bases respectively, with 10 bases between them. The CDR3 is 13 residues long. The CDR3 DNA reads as TGTGCCAGCAGCCAATTCGGGGACACTGAAGCTTTCTTT. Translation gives CASSQFGDTEAFF.

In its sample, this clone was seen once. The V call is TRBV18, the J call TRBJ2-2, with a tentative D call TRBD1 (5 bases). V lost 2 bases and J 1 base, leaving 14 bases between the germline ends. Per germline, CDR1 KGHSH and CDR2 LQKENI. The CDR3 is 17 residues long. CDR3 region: CASSPIGAGKNTGELFF. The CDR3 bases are TGTGCCAGCTCACCAATTGGGGCAGGAAAGAACACCGGGGAGCTGTTTTTT.

CDR3 nucleotides: TGTGCCAGCAGCTTAGCGTTGGGGCGCGGGGATCAGCCCCAGCATTTT. Protein: CASSLALGRGDQPQHF. The rearrangement links TRBV7-2 to TRBJ1-5, with D possibly being TRBD1 (5 bases). CDR3 length: 16 amino acids. Between the trimmed V and J ends, which lost 0 bases and 5 bases, there was a span of 14 bases. Germline loops: CDR1 SGHTA, CDR2 FQGNSA. Filled out from reference TRBV7-2 and TRBJ1-5, the complete variable domain reads GAGVSQSPSNKVTEKGKDVELRCDPISGHTALYWYRQSLGQGLEFLIYFQGNSAPDKSGLPSDRFSAERTGGSVSTLTIQRTQQEDSAVYLCASSLALGRGDQPQHFGDGTRLSIL.

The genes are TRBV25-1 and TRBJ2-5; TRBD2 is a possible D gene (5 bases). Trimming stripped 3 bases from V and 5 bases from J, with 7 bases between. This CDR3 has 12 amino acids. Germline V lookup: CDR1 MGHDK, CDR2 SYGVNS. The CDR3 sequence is CASSDRGETQYF. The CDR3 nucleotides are TGTGCCAGCAGTGACCGAGGGGAGACCCAGTACTTC.

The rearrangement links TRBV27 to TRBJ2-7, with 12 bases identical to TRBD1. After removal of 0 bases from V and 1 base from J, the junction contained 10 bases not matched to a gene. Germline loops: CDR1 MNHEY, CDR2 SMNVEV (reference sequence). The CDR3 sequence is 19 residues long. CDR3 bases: TGTGCCAGCAGTTTATCGGGGACAGGGGGCAAAAGGCAATCCTACGAGCAGTACTTC. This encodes CASSLSGTGGKRQSYEQYF.

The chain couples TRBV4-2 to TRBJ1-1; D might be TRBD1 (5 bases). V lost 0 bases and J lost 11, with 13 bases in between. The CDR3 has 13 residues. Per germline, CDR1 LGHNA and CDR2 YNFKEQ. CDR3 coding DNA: TGTGCCAGCAGCCAAGAAAGGGGCCTGAGGGCTTTCTTT. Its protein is CASSQERGLRAFF.

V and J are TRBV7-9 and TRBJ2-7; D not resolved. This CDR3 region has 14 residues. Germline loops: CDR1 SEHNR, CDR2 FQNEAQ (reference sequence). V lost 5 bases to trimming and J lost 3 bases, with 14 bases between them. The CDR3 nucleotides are TGTGCCAGCAGCCCAATCGGTGCCCACTACGAGCAGTACTTC. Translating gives CASSPIGAHYEQYF.

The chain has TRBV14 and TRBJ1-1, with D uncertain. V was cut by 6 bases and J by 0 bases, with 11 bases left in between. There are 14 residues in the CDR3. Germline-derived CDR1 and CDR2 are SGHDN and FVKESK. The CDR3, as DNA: TGTGCCAGCAGGCCCCCCCGAATGAACACTGAAGCTTTCTTT. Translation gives CASRPPRMNTEAFF.

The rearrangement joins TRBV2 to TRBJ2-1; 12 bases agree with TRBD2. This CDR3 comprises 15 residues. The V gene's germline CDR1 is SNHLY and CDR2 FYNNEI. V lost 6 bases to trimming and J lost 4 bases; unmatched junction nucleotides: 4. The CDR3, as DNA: TGTGCCAGCAGACCACTAGCGGGAGGTTACAATGAGCAGTTCTTC. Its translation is CASRPLAGGYNEQFF.

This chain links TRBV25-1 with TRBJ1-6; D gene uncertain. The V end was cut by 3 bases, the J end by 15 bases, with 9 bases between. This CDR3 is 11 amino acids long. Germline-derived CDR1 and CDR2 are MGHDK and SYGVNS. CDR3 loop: CASSDSILLHF. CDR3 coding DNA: TGTGCCAGCAGTGACAGTATTCTCCTCCACTTT.

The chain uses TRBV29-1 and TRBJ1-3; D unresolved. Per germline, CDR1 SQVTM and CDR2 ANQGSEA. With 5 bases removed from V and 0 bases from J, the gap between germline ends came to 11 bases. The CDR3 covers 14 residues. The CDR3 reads CSVRPTNSGNTIYF. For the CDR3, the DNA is TGCAGCGTTAGACCTACTAACTCTGGAAACACCATATATTTT.

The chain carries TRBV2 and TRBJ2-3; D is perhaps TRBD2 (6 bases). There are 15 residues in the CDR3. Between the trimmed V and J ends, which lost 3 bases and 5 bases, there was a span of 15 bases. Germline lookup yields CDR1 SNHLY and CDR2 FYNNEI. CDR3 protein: CASSERRDWGDTQYF. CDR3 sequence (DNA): TGTGCCAGCAGTGAGAGGCGGGATTGGGGAGATACGCAGTATTTT.

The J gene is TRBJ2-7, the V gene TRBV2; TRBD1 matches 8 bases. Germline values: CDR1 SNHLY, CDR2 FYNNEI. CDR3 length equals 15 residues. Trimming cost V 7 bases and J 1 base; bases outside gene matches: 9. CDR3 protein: CASIKDRVGSYEQYF. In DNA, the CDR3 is TGTGCCAGCATTAAGGACAGGGTAGGGTCCTACGAGCAGTACTTC.

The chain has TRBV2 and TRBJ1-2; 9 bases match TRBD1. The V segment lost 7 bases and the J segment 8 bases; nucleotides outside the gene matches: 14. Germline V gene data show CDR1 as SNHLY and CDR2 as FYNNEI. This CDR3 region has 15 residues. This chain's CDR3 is CASTLDRGPYEGYTF. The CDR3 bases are TGTGCCAGCACCCTGGACAGGGGACCCTACGAAGGCTACACCTTC.

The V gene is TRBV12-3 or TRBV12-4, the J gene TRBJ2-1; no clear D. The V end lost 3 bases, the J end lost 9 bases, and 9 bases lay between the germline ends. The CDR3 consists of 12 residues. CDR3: CASSFSKSEQFF. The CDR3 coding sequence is TGTGCCAGCAGTTTTAGTAAGTCTGAGCAGTTCTTC.

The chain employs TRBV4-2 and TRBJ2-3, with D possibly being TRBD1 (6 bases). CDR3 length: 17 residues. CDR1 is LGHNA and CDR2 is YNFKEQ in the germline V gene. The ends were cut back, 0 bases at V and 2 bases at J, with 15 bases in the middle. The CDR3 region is CASSQENSGTHTDTQYF. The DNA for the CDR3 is TGTGCCAGCAGCCAAGAGAATTCCGGGACACACACAGATACGCAGTATTTT.

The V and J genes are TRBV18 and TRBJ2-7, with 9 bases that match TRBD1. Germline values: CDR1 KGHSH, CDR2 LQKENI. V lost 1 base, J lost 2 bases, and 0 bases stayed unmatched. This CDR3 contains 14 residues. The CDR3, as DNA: TGTGCCAGCTCACCACGGGACAGGGCCTACGAGCAGTACTTC. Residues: CASSPRDRAYEQYF.